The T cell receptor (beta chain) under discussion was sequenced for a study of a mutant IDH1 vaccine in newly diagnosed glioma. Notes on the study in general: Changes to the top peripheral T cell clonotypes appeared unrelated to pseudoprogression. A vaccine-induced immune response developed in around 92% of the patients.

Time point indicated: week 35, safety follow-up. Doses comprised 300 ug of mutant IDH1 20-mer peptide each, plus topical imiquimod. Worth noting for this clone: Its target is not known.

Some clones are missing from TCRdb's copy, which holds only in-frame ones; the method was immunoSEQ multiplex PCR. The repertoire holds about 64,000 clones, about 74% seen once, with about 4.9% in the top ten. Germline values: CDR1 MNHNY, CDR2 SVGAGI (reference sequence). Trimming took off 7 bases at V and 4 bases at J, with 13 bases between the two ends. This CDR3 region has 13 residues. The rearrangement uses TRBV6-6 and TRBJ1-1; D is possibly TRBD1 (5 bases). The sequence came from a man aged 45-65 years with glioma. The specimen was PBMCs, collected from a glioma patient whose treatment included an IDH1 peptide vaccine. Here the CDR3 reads CASTPGGGTEAFF. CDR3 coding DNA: TGTGCCAGCACCCCCGGGGGAGGCACTGAAGCTTTCTTT.